This TCR beta chain originates from a study of tumor-infiltrating lymphocytes in primary liver carcinoma. Total RNA amounting to around 450 ng was the source from which TCR beta cDNA was made with a constant-region primer. The TCR beta library was amplified through three nested multiplex PCR rounds in a modified ARM-PCR procedure. Use of TRBV1-TRBV30 forward primers with a C-beta reverse primer characterized the first two PCR rounds, which lasted ten to eleven cycles each. TCRdb analysed the multiplex PCR reads with MiXCR anew, one entry per CDR3 protein. Of 100,000 to 150,000 distinct CDR3 sequences listed, 60% to 80% are singletons. From unsorted bulk tissue weighing about 20-32 mg, DNA and RNA were co-extracted. The CDR3 is 14 amino acids in total, end residues counted. Germline V gives CDR1 SGHAT, CDR2 FQNNGV. With regard to this clonotype: The conserved phenylalanine or tryptophan normally closing the CDR3 is absent here, so this likely arose from a read error. It is unclear where the CDR3 begins or ends on the DNA, so no DNA is shown, and the CDR3 is as TCRdb lists it.

The TCR originated in a woman aged 55-70 years with primary liver carcinoma and hepatitis B virus infection. The sequenced sample was liver tumor tissue from sampling region 3. Specified subset: tumor region T3, left-lateral pole. The gene calls are TRBV11-2 and TRBJ2-3; no DNA check was done on the table's D call, TRBD1. CDR3 protein: CASCLDREIDTQYS.